The TCR beta chain described here comes from a study of PD-L1 blockade in urothelial cancer. Study overall: Administration of atezolizumab to patients began in the mid-2010s, at 1,200 mg intravenously every 3 weeks. Patients with male sex and bladder-origin urothelial cancer accounted for most of the 29 enrolled. Reported median T cell count for blood samples was 140,000 to 150,000.

Assay: immunoSEQ multiplex PCR; the TCRdb copy retains only in-frame clones and omits some. Of around 42,000 clones in the sample, roughly 80% were seen once. The CDR3 consists of 15 residues. Trimming cost V 7 bases and J 1 base, with 15 bases left between them. From germline, CDR1 is SNHLY and CDR2 FYNNEI. Urothelial carcinoma in patients was locally advanced or metastatic. Sequencing was performed on PBMCs, taken around atezolizumab (anti-PD-L1) treatment. The rearrangement uses TRBV2 and TRBJ2-3; D perhaps matches TRBD2 (6 bases). The TCR originated in a man aged 70 or older with urothelial cancer. CDR3 sequence reads: CASIRSGGGTDTQYF. For the CDR3, the DNA is TGTGCCAGCATCAGGAGCGGAGGGGGCACAGATACGCAGTATTTT.